There are a few counts of the clone carrying this T cell receptor (beta chain). What it binds is not known. Uncultured naive and memory CD4+ T cells supplied DNA for deep TCR-beta sequencing. Using immunoSEQ multiplex PCR, the repertoire was profiled, and TCRdb retains in-frame clones only, with some absent. Of about 59,000 clones in the sample, 86% were seen once. This entry comes from a study of CD4 T cells in relation to SARS-CoV-2 and coronaviruses. Unexposed donor CD4+ T cells date from about 2011-2018, before the COVID-19 pandemic. CD4 enrichment then naive enrichment separated naive from memory CD4+ cells. Overall study findings and caveats: Pre-pandemic and post-infection samples never came from the same donor. No crossreactivity against non-spike viral proteins was tested here.

Sequenced: memory CD4+ T cells from PBMCs. The sequence came from a human donor in good health.

The CDR3: CASSQDLISSNQPQHF. The CDR3 DNA sequence: TGTGCCAGCAGCCAAGATCTGATATCGAGCAATCAGCCCCAGCATTTT. J is TRBJ1-5 and V is TRBV4-2; unclear D gene. V was cut by 0 bases and J by 1 base, with 10 bases left in between. The CDR3 is 16 residues long. Germline V lookup: CDR1 LGHNA, CDR2 YNFKEQ.